The 32 T cell receptor beta chains listed next were all sequenced from one sample in a study of blood T cells in healthy people across ages. Through a sample-barcoded 5' primer and a J-beta primer mix, a second PCR was run for roughly 6 to 11 cycles. Using its own MiXCR run on the 5' RACE reads, TCRdb lists one record per CDR3 protein. The table has 540,000 or so distinct CDR3 sequences, 45% to 55% seen once. The sequencing input was blood. Receptor source: a man at least 80 years old in good health.

V usage is TRBV20-1 and J usage is TRBJ2-7; maybe TRBD2 (7 bases). Germline-derived CDR1 and CDR2 are DFQATT and SNEGSKA (reference sequence). This CDR3 comprises 15 residues. With 3 bases removed from V and 3 bases from J, the gap between germline ends came to 18 bases. This chain's CDR3 is CSARFAEGGNYEQYF. CDR3 bases: TGCAGTGCTAGGTTTGCTGAGGGGGGGAACTACGAGCAGTACTTC.

The V gene is TRBV7-2, the J gene TRBJ1-4; the D gene is possibly TRBD1 (5 bases). Between the trimmed V and J ends, which lost 4 bases and 6 bases, there was a span of 18 bases. The CDR3 is 16 residues long. Germline loops: CDR1 SGHTA, CDR2 FQGNSA. The CDR3 is CASSSPLGRGHEKLFF. The CDR3 nucleotides are TGTGCCAGCAGCTCCCCATTGGGGCGTGGGCATGAAAAACTGTTTTTT.

This chain connects TRBV9 to TRBJ2-1; D possibly uses TRBD1 or TRBD2 (5 bases each). Germline loops: CDR1 SGDLS, CDR2 YYNGEE. CDR3 length: 16 amino acids. V shed 1 base and J shed 0 bases, with 11 bases lying between them. In nucleotides, the CDR3 is TGTGCCAGCAGCGTAAGACAGAGCGGCTCCTACAATGAGCAGTTCTTC. Translating gives CASSVRQSGSYNEQFF.

This clonotype was seen a few times. The chain has TRBV25-1 and TRBJ2-1; D remains unclear. Germline assignment: CDR1 MGHDK and CDR2 SYGVNS. This CDR3 is built from 14 residues. The V gene lost 1 base and the J gene lost 3 bases, with 7 bases spanning the gap. CDR3: CASSELMNYNEQFF. CDR3 in DNA: TGTGCCAGCAGTGAATTGATGAACTACAATGAGCAGTTCTTC.

This clonotype turned up a few times. The V call is TRBV6-6, the J call TRBJ2-1; perhaps D is TRBD1 or TRBD2 (5 bases each). The CDR3 is made up of 14 amino acids. Germline assignment: CDR1 MNHNY and CDR2 SVGAGI (reference sequence). Trimming left V 9 bases short and J 6 bases short, with 18 bases between. The CDR3 region has the DNA TGTGCCAGTAGAGTGTCGGGGCCCTGCAATGAGCAGTTCTTC. It is translated as CASRVSGPCNEQFF.

This clonotype appeared once. A much larger clone is a single base away; this may be a read error. The rearrangement links TRBV25-1 to TRBJ2-5; D remains unclear. Germline V gene data show CDR1 as MGHDK and CDR2 as SYGVNS. The CDR3 runs to 12 residues. Trimming took 6 bases from V and 3 from J, leaving 8 bases between them. CDR3 sequence (DNA): TGTGCCAGCAGGTGGGGAAAAGAGACCCAGTACTTC. Protein sequence: CASRWGKETQYF.

This clonotype has just a few counts. The V call is TRBV7-2, the J call TRBJ2-1; 8 bases agree with TRBD2. CDR3 length equals 16 residues. Trimming removed 3 bases from V and 0 bases from J; junction bases left unmatched: 4. Germline CDR1 and CDR2: SGHTA and FQGNSA. The CDR3 reads CASSFLAGNSYNEQFF. The CDR3 region has the DNA TGTGCCAGCAGCTTCCTAGCGGGCAACTCCTACAATGAGCAGTTCTTC.

A few counts support this clonotype. An end of the junction differs from the germline gene, which may be a read error. The V and J genes are TRBV7-2 and TRBJ1-6; unclear D gene. CDR1 is SGHTA, CDR2 FQGNSA, per germline. This CDR3 spans 12 amino acids. The CDR3 loop is CASTLGWSPLHF. The CDR3, as DNA: TGTGCCAGCACCTTAGGGTGGTCACCCCTCCACTTT.

The chain employs TRBV28 and TRBJ2-2, with TRBD2 matching 8 bases. This CDR3 is built from 14 residues. Germline assignment: CDR1 MDHEN and CDR2 SYDVKM. The V and J ends lost 7 bases and 7 bases, in that order; junction bases with no gene match: 8. The DNA of the CDR3 is TGTGCCAGCATAACGGGAGGGATTGGCGGGGAGCTGTTTTTT. It translates to CASITGGIGGELFF.

This clonotype was detected only once. The V gene is TRBV3-1, the J gene TRBJ1-2; D unclear. With 0 bases removed from V and 5 bases from J, the gap between germline ends came to 28 bases. CDR1 is LGHDT, CDR2 YNNKEL, per germline (reference sequence). The CDR3 length is 20 residues. CDR3 sequence reads: CASSQEARFNSRGRGYGYTF. CDR3 nucleotide sequence: TGTGCCAGCAGCCAAGAGGCTAGATTCAACTCTAGAGGCCGCGGGTATGGCTACACCTTC.

On this clonotype itself: At one end, the junction sequence differs from germline, possibly due to a read error. The chain joins TRBV25-1 to TRBJ1-4; no definite D call. The CDR3 loop spans 15 amino acids. From germline, CDR1 is MGHDK and CDR2 SYGVNS. CDR3 nucleotides: TGTGCCGGCAGTGAATCTGGGTCGGGTAATGAAAAACTGTTTTTT. This sequence encodes CAGSESGSGNEKLFF.

The chain carries TRBV20-1 and TRBJ2-1, with D tentatively TRBD2 (5 bases). The CDR3 has 12 residues. The V end lost 6 bases, the J end lost 2 bases, and 8 bases lay between the germline ends. CDR1 DFQATT and CDR2 SNEGSKA come from the germline V gene (reference sequence). The chain's CDR3 is CSARGTYNEQFF. DNA for the CDR3: TGCAGTGCCCGAGGGACCTACAATGAGCAGTTCTTC.

This clonotype was counted a single time. The gene calls are TRBV7-6 and TRBJ1-1, with D perhaps TRBD1 (5 bases). The ends were cut back, 6 bases at V and 7 bases at J, with 24 bases in the middle. This CDR3 has 16 amino acids. CDR1 and CDR2 from the germline V gene are SGHVS and FNYEAQ. For the CDR3, the DNA is TGTGCCAGCAGGGCCCAGGGTAATAGTTTGGGGGGTGAAGCTTTCTTT. Its translation: CASRAQGNSLGGEAFF.

Turning to this clonotype: A read error is possible here, since a much larger clone lies one base away. The rearrangement uses TRBV5-1 and TRBJ2-7; 7 bases agree with TRBD1. V lost 4 bases to trimming and J lost 1 base; unmatched junction nucleotides: 8. This CDR3 contains 15 residues. The germline gives CDR1 SGHRS, CDR2 YFSETQ. CDR3 nucleotides: TGCGCCAGCAGCCCGACCGGACAGGCATCCTACGAGCAGTACTTC. The encoded protein is CASSPTGQASYEQYF. The full variable domain, in which reference TRBV5-1 and TRBJ2-7 provide the parts outside the CDR3, is KAGVTQTPRYLIKTRGQQVTLSCSPISGHRSVSWYQQTPGQGLQFLFEYFSETQRNKGNFPGRFSGRQFSNSRSEMNVSTLELGDSALYLCASSPTGQASYEQYFGPGTRLTVT.

This rearrangement joins TRBV7-9 to TRBJ2-7; TRBD1 aligns across 9 bases. The trim removed 1 base at V and 5 bases at J, leaving 9 bases unmatched. This CDR3 is 16 amino acids long. From germline, CDR1 is SEHNR and CDR2 FQNEAQ (reference sequence). The CDR3 nucleotides are TGTGCCAGCAGCTTAGTAAAGGGACAGGGCCTTAACGAGCAGTACTTC. This gives the protein CASSLVKGQGLNEQYF.

Comments on this clonotype: One end of the junction does not line up with germline, which may come from a read error. The chain uses TRBV7-2 and TRBJ2-3; TRBD1 aligns across 10 bases. Germline values: CDR1 SGHTA, CDR2 FQGNSA. This CDR3 contains 16 residues. CDR3 in amino acids: CAGSPMGTGVTDTQYF. For the CDR3, the DNA is TGTGCCGGCAGCCCAATGGGGACAGGGGTTACAGATACGCAGTATTTT.

The table lists this clonotype with a count of one. V and J are TRBV18 and TRBJ2-1, with a weak D call TRBD1 (6 bases). Trimming shortened V by 3 bases and J by 4 bases, and 13 bases separated the two germline ends. Germline V gene lookup returns CDR1 KGHSH and CDR2 LQKENI. CDR3 size: 15 residues. This CDR3 reads CASSPMDSFYNEQFF. The CDR3 bases are TGTGCCAGCTCACCTATGGACAGTTTTTACAATGAGCAGTTCTTC.

V and J are TRBV29-1 and TRBJ2-3; 8 nucleotides align to TRBD1. J lost 2 bases, V lost 5 bases, and 6 bases had no gene match. Germline CDR1 is SQVTM and CDR2 is ANQGSEA. CDR3 length: 14 residues. The CDR3 region is CSVQRTGTTDTQYF. In DNA form, the CDR3 reads TGCAGCGTTCAGAGGACAGGGACCACAGATACGCAGTATTTT.

Of note for this clonotype: This may come from a read error, since a much larger clone is one base off. V gene TRBV6-5 combines with J gene TRBJ2-1, with 9 bases identical to TRBD1. The CDR3 contains 16 residues. The germline CDR1 and CDR2 sequences are MNHEY and SVGAGI. The CDR3 DNA is TGTGCCAGCAGTTCCTCCGGGACAGGGAAATACAATGAGCGGTTCTTC. It yields the protein CASSSSGTGKYNERFF.

V gene TRBV5-1 combines with J gene TRBJ2-7; 10 bases are shared with TRBD1. The J segment lost 3 bases and the V segment lost 5 bases, leaving 5 bases of the junction unmatched. CDR1 SGHRS and CDR2 YFSETQ come from the germline V gene. CDR3 length: 14 residues. The CDR3 protein is CASRSRDRGYEQYF. In nucleotides, the CDR3 is TGCGCCAGCAGAAGCCGGGACAGGGGCTACGAGCAGTACTTC.

The V and J genes are TRBV12-3 or TRBV12-4 and TRBJ2-1; perhaps D is TRBD1 or TRBD2 (8 bases each). CDR3 length: 16 residues. With 7 bases removed from V and 2 bases from J, the gap between germline ends came to 18 bases. CDR3 DNA sequence: TGTGCCAGCATCCCCCGGGAGGGACAGGCCTACAATGAGCAGTTCTTC. It yields the protein CASIPREGQAYNEQFF.

The chain combines TRBV6-4 with TRBJ1-1; D gene uncertain. V lost 0 bases to trimming and J lost 1 base, with 9 bases between them. This CDR3 comprises 15 residues. Germline V gene lookup returns CDR1 MRHNA and CDR2 SNTAGT. The CDR3 region has the DNA TGTGCCAGCAGTGACTCTTTCGGGCGGAACACTGAAGCTTTCTTT. This gives the protein CASSDSFGRNTEAFF.

The chain has TRBV5-1 and TRBJ1-5; D gene uncertain. The V end lost 0 bases, the J end lost 4 bases, and 11 bases lay between the germline ends. This CDR3 is built from 15 residues. Germline assignment: CDR1 SGHRS and CDR2 YFSETQ. The CDR3 DNA reads as TGCGCCAGCAGCTTGGAGGGCGGTATGAATCAGCCCCAGCATTTT. Its protein is CASSLEGGMNQPQHF. Full variable domain (missing parts from reference TRBV5-1 and TRBJ1-5): KAGVTQTPRYLIKTRGQQVTLSCSPISGHRSVSWYQQTPGQGLQFLFEYFSETQRNKGNFPGRFSGRQFSNSRSEMNVSTLELGDSALYLCASSLEGGMNQPQHFGDGTRLSIL.

This clonotype was found many times. The junction and the germline gene differ at one end; a read error may be behind it. The chain is built from TRBV6-1 and TRBJ2-6, with 8 bases that match TRBD1. Germline CDR1 MNHNS, CDR2 SASEGT. The CDR3 is 17 amino acids. CDR3 DNA: TGTGCCAGCGGTGAAGGGACAGGCTTCTCTGGGGCCAACGTCCTGACTTTC. This encodes CASGEGTGFSGANVLTF.

The sample holds a few counts of this clonotype. The chain links TRBV11-2 to TRBJ1-2; 10 bases align to TRBD1. The CDR3 sequence is 14 residues long. J was trimmed by 5 bases and V by 4 bases; bases with no gene match: 4. Germline loops: CDR1 SGHAT, CDR2 FQNNGV. CDR3 nucleotides: TGTGCCAGCAGCTCGACAGGGGGCAGATATGGCTACACCTTC. It is translated as CASSSTGGRYGYTF.

The V gene is TRBV20-1, the J gene TRBJ2-3; TRBD1 matches 12 bases. V trimming: 6 bases; J trimming: 6 bases; junction bases outside the gene matches: 13. The CDR3 length is 16 residues. Germline V gene data show CDR1 as DFQATT and CDR2 as SNEGSKA (reference sequence). The CDR3 region has the DNA TGCAGTGCCCCGAAGGCCGGGACAGGGGGCAGGGATACGCAGTATTTT. Translation: CSAPKAGTGGRDTQYF.

The chain links TRBV20-1 to TRBJ2-1, with TRBD2 identical over 8 bases. The CDR3 contains 15 residues. Germline values: CDR1 DFQATT, CDR2 SNEGSKA (reference sequence). V trimming: 6 bases; J trimming: 7 bases; junction bases outside the gene matches: 14. The DNA of the CDR3 is TGCAGTGCCTCCCAGGTGCGGGGGGCAAGAAATGAGCAGTTCTTC. Translating it yields CSASQVRGARNEQFF.

There are a few counts of this clonotype. The chain is built from TRBV27 and TRBJ2-3; 15 bases line up with TRBD2. CDR1 MNHEY and CDR2 SMNVEV come from the germline V gene (reference sequence). The J segment lost 4 bases and the V segment lost 5 bases, leaving 4 bases of the junction unmatched. The CDR3 loop spans 16 amino acids. This chain's CDR3 is CASSVRTSGGADTQYF. The CDR3 nucleotides are TGTGCCAGCAGTGTCCGGACTAGCGGGGGGGCAGATACGCAGTATTTT.

Only a few counts were recorded for this clonotype. The genes are TRBV9 and TRBJ2-1; D may be TRBD2 (7 bases). CDR3 length: 18 amino acids. Germline CDR1 SGDLS, CDR2 YYNGEE. V gave up 0 bases and J gave up 3 bases, with 19 bases separating them. This chain's CDR3 is CASSVGYGGGGFYNEQFF. The CDR3 region has the DNA TGTGCCAGCAGCGTAGGTTATGGGGGCGGGGGCTTCTACAATGAGCAGTTCTTC.

This clonotype was observed a few times. V and J are TRBV12-3 or TRBV12-4 and TRBJ2-5; 8 nucleotides match TRBD1. The closer fit of TRBJ2-7 to the DNA end suggests the J call may be wrong. The CDR3 is 15 amino acids. The CDR3 DNA follows: TGTGCCAGCTCCTTTACCGGGACAGGTTTAAACGAGCAGTACTTC. Translation: CASSFTGTGLNEQYF.

V is TRBV7-2 and J is TRBJ2-7; 9 bases are shared with TRBD2. Trimming at V came to 1 base and at J to 4 bases, leaving 8 bases not matched to a gene. CDR1 and CDR2 (germline): SGHTA, FQGNSA. The length of the CDR3 is 16 residues. CDR3 bases: TGTGCCAGCAGCTTAGTGGGAGCGGGGGGCGGTTACGAGCAGTACTTC. This encodes CASSLVGAGGGYEQYF.

To note about this clonotype: A much larger clone differs by one base, so this may be a read error. The gene calls are TRBV29-1 and TRBJ2-5; 9 nucleotides align to TRBD1. Germline V gene lookup returns CDR1 SQVTM and CDR2 ANQGSEA. CDR3 size: 13 residues. Here the CDR3 reads CCSSTGGDETQYF. CDR3 in DNA: TGCTGCTCAAGCACAGGGGGCGATGAGACCCAGTACTTC.